The next 21 T cell receptor beta chains were all read from a single sample in a study. TCRdb reprocessed the RT-PCR reads with MiXCR, giving one entry per CDR3 protein. The table has about 680,000 distinct CDR3 sequences, approximately 15% seen once; the top ten hold 3.6%. The sample comprised memory CD4+ T cells from blood. These receptors all come from a female donor in good health, serving as a healthy control.

The CDR3 protein is CASSRTSGLSSYNEQFF. In DNA form, the CDR3 reads TGTGCCAGCAGTCGGACTAGCGGGCTTAGCTCCTACAATGAGCAGTTCTTC. This chain connects TRBV6-5 to TRBJ2-1; TRBD2 aligns across 11 bases. J lost 0 bases, V lost 5 bases, and 6 bases had no gene match. Germline V gene data show CDR1 as MNHEY and CDR2 as SVGAGI. This CDR3 has 17 amino acids.

This clonotype was observed a few times. CDR3 sequence (DNA): TGTGCCAGCAGTTTATCCGACAGCCTATATGGCTACACCTTC. Its protein product is CASSLSDSLYGYTF. V usage is TRBV12-3 or TRBV12-4 and J usage is TRBJ1-2; weak D call: TRBD1 (5 bases). The CDR3 has 14 residues. The V gene lost 2 bases and the J gene lost 5 bases, with 12 bases spanning the gap.

The chain recombines TRBV20-1 with TRBJ1-6; D may be TRBD1 (6 bases). The germline CDR1 and CDR2 sequences are DFQATT and SNEGSKA (reference sequence). With 5 bases removed from V and 6 bases from J, the gap between germline ends came to 14 bases. The CDR3 is 14 amino acids. CDR3 nucleotides: TGCAGTGCTCCCCCGGGACATAGTAATTCACCCCTCCACTTT. It yields the protein CSAPPGHSNSPLHF.

This clonotype has just a few counts. The V and J genes are TRBV9 and TRBJ2-2; 7 bases align to TRBD2. This CDR3 comprises 17 residues. Germline loops: CDR1 SGDLS, CDR2 YYNGEE. The V and J ends lost 0 bases and 0 bases, in that order; junction bases with no gene match: 5. As DNA, the CDR3 is TGTGCCAGCAGCGTAGCTTGGGGGGGGTCGAACACCGGGGAGCTGTTTTTT. It codes for CASSVAWGGSNTGELFF.

The chain employs TRBV6-1 and TRBJ2-4; 7 bases match TRBD1. CDR1 and CDR2 from the germline V gene are MNHNS and SASEGT. This CDR3 comprises 16 residues. V dropped 3 bases and J dropped 1; count of bases not matched to a gene: 6. The CDR3 region is CASSDRTGFAKNIQYF. The DNA for the CDR3 is TGTGCCAGCAGTGACAGGACAGGCTTCGCCAAAAACATTCAGTACTTC.

This sequence joins TRBV5-1 and TRBJ2-1; tentative D call: TRBD1 (6 bases). The CDR3 spans 14 residues. V was trimmed by 4 bases and J by 15 bases, leaving 23 bases between them. Germline lookup yields CDR1 SGHRS and CDR2 YFSETQ. CDR3 nucleotide sequence: TGCGCCAGCAGCCCGGACCAGGAGGTTGGGGGCCGGTTCTTC. It specifies CASSPDQEVGGRFF. The full variable domain, its missing parts supplied by reference TRBV5-1 and TRBJ2-1, is KAGVTQTPRYLIKTRGQQVTLSCSPISGHRSVSWYQQTPGQGLQFLFEYFSETQRNKGNFPGRFSGRQFSNSRSEMNVSTLELGDSALYLCASSPDQEVGGRFFGPGTRLTVL.

This clonotype was counted only a few times. This chain joins TRBV27 and TRBJ2-1; D may be TRBD1 or TRBD2 (5 bases each). V was trimmed by 3 bases and J by 0 bases, leaving 18 bases between them. Per the germline V gene, CDR1 is MNHEY and CDR2 is SMNVEV (reference sequence). The CDR3 extends over 18 amino acids. The CDR3 loop reads CASSFGGYQTSSYNEQFF. As DNA, the CDR3 is TGTGCCAGCAGTTTTGGGGGATATCAAACCTCCTCCTACAATGAGCAGTTCTTC.

This clonotype occurred a few times. The gene calls are TRBV9 and TRBJ1-2; D unclear. There are 14 residues in the CDR3. The V and J ends lost 0 bases and 3 bases respectively, with 9 bases between them. Germline CDR1 and CDR2: SGDLS and YYNGEE. CDR3 DNA sequence: TGTGCCAGCAGCGTAGCTGGTGGATACTATGGCTACACCTTC. Amino acids: CASSVAGGYYGYTF.

This clonotype was counted between two and nine times. The chain employs TRBV7-6 and TRBJ1-2; possibly TRBD1 for D (6 bases). Deletions cut 5 bases from V and 7 bases from J, with 20 bases between. Germline V CDR1 and CDR2: SGHVS, FNYEAQ. The CDR3 has 15 residues. The CDR3: CASSIGNTGLGGYTF. CDR3 sequence (DNA): TGTGCCAGCAGCATAGGGAATACAGGGTTAGGTGGCTACACCTTC.

In DNA form, the CDR3 reads TGTGCCACCAGCCCCCAGGGGGATGAGCAGTTCTTC. Its protein product is CATSPQGDEQFF. The chain recombines TRBV15 with TRBJ2-1; 7 bases fit TRBD1. J lost 8 bases, V lost 5 bases, and 3 bases had no gene match. From germline, CDR1 is LNHNV and CDR2 YYDKDF (reference sequence). CDR3 length equals 12 residues.

The chain links TRBV24-1 to TRBJ1-5; D gene uncertain. Germline V lookup: CDR1 KGHDR, CDR2 SFDVKD. V lost 8 bases and J lost 2, with 15 bases in between. This CDR3 spans 15 amino acids. The CDR3 nucleotides read TGTGCCACCACCAGCGGGGAAAGGCGCAATCAGCCCCAGCATTTT. It translates to CATTSGERRNQPQHF.

This chain uses TRBV3-1 with TRBJ2-3; tentatively, D is TRBD2 (5 bases). The CDR3 loop spans 17 amino acids. Germline CDR1 and CDR2: LGHDT and YNNKEL (reference sequence). Trimming took 7 bases from V and 0 from J, leaving 20 bases between them. The CDR3 DNA reads as TGTGCCAGCATTCAGGCGGGTCTTACGTCTAGCACAGATACGCAGTATTTT. Its translation: CASIQAGLTSSTDTQYF.

This chain links TRBV25-1 with TRBJ2-2; 13 nucleotides align to TRBD2. The CDR3 is 17 amino acids. The V and J ends lost 4 bases and 5 bases, in that order; junction bases with no gene match: 7. Germline loops: CDR1 MGHDK, CDR2 SYGVNS. This CDR3 reads CASSGTSGSPSTGELFF. The CDR3 coding sequence is TGTGCCAGCAGTGGGACTAGCGGGAGTCCTTCAACCGGGGAGCTGTTTTTT.

The CDR3 DNA follows: TGTGCCAGCAGCCCCTACGGGGCCTACGAGCAGTACTTC. It encodes CASSPYGAYEQYF. V gene TRBV4-2 combines with J gene TRBJ2-7, with a possible D match to TRBD2 (5 bases). The CDR3 consists of 13 residues. The germline V gene encodes CDR1 LGHNA and CDR2 YNFKEQ. Between the trimmed V and J ends, which lost 4 bases and 2 bases, there was a span of 9 bases.

The V call is TRBV4-1, the J call TRBJ1-4; no definite D call. CDR1 is MGHRA and CDR2 is YSYEKL in the germline V gene. V was cut by 4 bases and J by 1 base, with 13 bases left in between. CDR3 length equals 16 residues. CDR3 sequence: CASSPPLGKTNEKLFF. The CDR3 DNA is TGCGCCAGCAGCCCCCCTCTAGGGAAAACTAATGAAAAACTGTTTTTT.

The CDR3 nucleotides are TGCAGCGTGGAAACAGGGGGAGGCACTGAAGCTTTCTTT. Amino acid sequence: CSVETGGGTEAFF. This rearrangement joins TRBV29-1 to TRBJ1-1, with TRBD1 identical over 8 bases. Trimming took 6 bases from V and 4 from J; bases not matched to a gene: 7. Germline values: CDR1 SQVTM, CDR2 ANQGSEA. The CDR3 length is 13 residues.

A word on this clonotype: A much larger clone lies one base from this, so it may be a read error. The chain recombines TRBV9 with TRBJ2-3, with TRBD2 matching 9 bases. The germline V gene encodes CDR1 SGDLS and CDR2 YYNGEE. The CDR3 has 16 amino acids. J lost 1 base, V lost 3 bases, and 6 bases had no gene match. The CDR3 loop reads CASSALRTSGTDTQYF. The CDR3 DNA follows: TGTGCCAGCAGCGCCCTAAGGACTAGCGGCACAGATACGCAGTATTTT.

The chain is built from TRBV18 and TRBJ2-7, with TRBD2 matching over 8 bases. The CDR3 has 14 residues. Germline loops: CDR1 KGHSH, CDR2 LQKENI. The V gene end was trimmed by 2 bases and the J gene end by 5 bases; junction bases not matched to a gene: 5. CDR3 region: CASSPAAGEDEQYF. The CDR3 DNA is TGTGCCAGCTCACCAGCAGCGGGAGAGGACGAGCAGTACTTC.

This chain connects TRBV20-1 to TRBJ2-2; the D is unclear. The CDR3 loop spans 14 amino acids. Trimming cost V 5 bases and J 0 bases, with 10 bases left between them. Germline assignment: CDR1 DFQATT and CDR2 SNEGSKA (reference sequence). This CDR3 is CSAPWLANTGELFF. The CDR3 nucleotides read TGCAGTGCTCCATGGTTGGCGAACACCGGGGAGCTGTTTTTT.

As for this clonotype: An end of the junction does not agree with germline; a read error may underlie this. The chain carries TRBV2 and TRBJ2-5; D not certain. CDR1 is SNHLY and CDR2 is FYNNEI in the germline V gene. CDR3 size: 13 residues. The CDR3 coding sequence is TGTGCCAGCGGTGAAAGGATGGGAGAGACCCAGTACTTC. This codes for CASGERMGETQYF.

Worth noting for this clonotype: Here the CDR3 omits its conserved ending phenylalanine or tryptophan, so a read error is the likely source. The limits of the CDR3 on the DNA are not certain, so only TCRdb's listed CDR3 is given. The chain links TRBV7-2 to TRBJ2-1; the D call of TRBD2 is as the table states it, not checked on the DNA. Germline loops: CDR1 SGHTA, CDR2 FQGNSA. Termini included, the CDR3 measures 10 amino acids. This chain's CDR3 is CASSLAFVAG.